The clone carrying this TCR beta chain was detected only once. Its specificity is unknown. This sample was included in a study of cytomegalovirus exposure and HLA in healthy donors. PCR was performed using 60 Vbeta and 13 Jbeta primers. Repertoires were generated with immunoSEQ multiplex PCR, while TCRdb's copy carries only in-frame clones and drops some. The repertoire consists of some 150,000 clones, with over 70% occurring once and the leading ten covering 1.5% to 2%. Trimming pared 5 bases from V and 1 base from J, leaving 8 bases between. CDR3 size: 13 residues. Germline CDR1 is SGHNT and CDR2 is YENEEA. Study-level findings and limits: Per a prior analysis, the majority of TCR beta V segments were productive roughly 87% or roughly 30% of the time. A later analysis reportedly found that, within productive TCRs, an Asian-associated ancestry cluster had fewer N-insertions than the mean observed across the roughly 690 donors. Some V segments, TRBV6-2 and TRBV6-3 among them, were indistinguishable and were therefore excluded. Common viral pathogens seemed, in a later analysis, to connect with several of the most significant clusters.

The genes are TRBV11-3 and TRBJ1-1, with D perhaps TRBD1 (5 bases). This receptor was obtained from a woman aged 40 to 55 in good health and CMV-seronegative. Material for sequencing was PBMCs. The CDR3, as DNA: TGTGCCAGCAGCGCGACAGCGAACACTGAAGCTTTCTTT. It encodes CASSATANTEAFF.